Listed here is a single T cell receptor beta chain. Its target is unknown. Genomic DNA, serving as template, underwent TCR beta VDJ and CDR3 profiling. TCRdb fed the reads into MiXCR, producing one record per CDR3 protein. The sample shows about 81,000 distinct CDR3 sequences, under 50% of them seen only once. This specimen comes from a study of CD8+CD57+ T cells in acquired aplastic anemia. At the level of the study: Healthy CD8+ samples averaged about 11.0 million reads.

The CDR3 spans 15 residues. Trimming pared 2 bases from V and 2 bases from J, leaving 13 bases between. The germline gives CDR1 SGHTA, CDR2 FQGTGA. Study-wide findings and caveats: Patients and controls turned out to have approximately 29 CD8+ CDR3 sequences in common. For CD8+ Simpson's diversity, patients and controls showed no significant difference.

This TCR was sampled from a human donor in good health, serving as a control. V is TRBV7-3 and J is TRBJ2-7; tentatively, D is TRBD1 or TRBD2 (6 bases each). The sample taken for sequencing was sorted CD4+, CD8+, or CD8+CD57+ T cells (not recorded which) from PBMCs. In DNA, the CDR3 is TGTGCCAGCAGCTTAGAACAGGGAGGAACCTACGAGCAGTACTTC. It codes for CASSLEQGGTYEQYF.